This TCR beta chain was sequenced during a study of blood T cell repertoires in COVID-19. Background on the study: PBMCs, B-cell-depleted T cells, or T cells provided the cDNA or gDNA that made up the material.

The protocol was immunoSEQ multiplex PCR, while the TCRdb copy is restricted to in-frame clones and leaves out a portion. Of about 150,000 clones in the sample, about 85% were seen once. V lost 4 bases, J lost 3 bases, and 3 bases stayed unmatched. The germline gives CDR1 KGHSH, CDR2 LQKENI. The CDR3 has 14 residues. This clone was recorded a few times. Sequenced material: peripheral blood. The V call is TRBV18, the J call TRBJ1-1; 9 nucleotides line up with TRBD1. This TCR came from a woman aged 60-75 years with active or convalescent COVID-19. As DNA, the CDR3 is TGTGCCAGCTCACTACGGACAGGGGACACTGAAGCTTTCTTT. Its protein product is CASSLRTGDTEAFF.